What follows is one T cell receptor (beta chain) and its context. Recruits, aged about 18 to 95 years, lived in 24 US areas. J was trimmed by 4 bases and V by 6 bases; bases with no gene match: 3. The germline gives CDR1 SGHRS, CDR2 YFSETQ. The CDR3 runs 13 residues. This record belongs to a study of blood T cell repertoires in COVID-19. Study-level background: The analysed material was cDNA or gDNA that came from T cells, B-cell-depleted T cells, or PBMCs.

Authors' processing steps: Estimated nucleated cell counts came from reference gene primer amplification. TCRdb's copy holds only in-frame clones and misses some; the assay was immunoSEQ multiplex PCR. From that table come the V and J calls and clone size; the DNA was used to work out D and trimming. Found here are roughly 190,000 clones, around 82% of them singletons; the top ten hold roughly 5%. This chain links TRBV5-1 with TRBJ2-2, with 7 nucleotides matching TRBD1. Sequencing was performed on PBMCs or T cells enriched from blood (not recorded which). This TCR came from a woman in her fifties or sixties with acute COVID-19. The CDR3 DNA reads as TGCGCCAGCAATCGGGACAGCACCGGGGAGCTGTTTTTT. It translates to CASNRDSTGELFF.